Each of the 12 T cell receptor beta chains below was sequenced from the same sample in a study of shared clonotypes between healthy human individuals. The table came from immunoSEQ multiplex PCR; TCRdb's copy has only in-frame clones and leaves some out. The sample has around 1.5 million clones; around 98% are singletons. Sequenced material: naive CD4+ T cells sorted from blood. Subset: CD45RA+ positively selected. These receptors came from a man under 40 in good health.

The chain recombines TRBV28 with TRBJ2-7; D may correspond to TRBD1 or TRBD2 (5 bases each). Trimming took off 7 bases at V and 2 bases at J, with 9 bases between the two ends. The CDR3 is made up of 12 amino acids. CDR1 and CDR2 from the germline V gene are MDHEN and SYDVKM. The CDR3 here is CASTGAAYEQYF. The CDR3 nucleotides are TGTGCCAGCACCGGGGCTGCCTACGAGCAGTACTTC.

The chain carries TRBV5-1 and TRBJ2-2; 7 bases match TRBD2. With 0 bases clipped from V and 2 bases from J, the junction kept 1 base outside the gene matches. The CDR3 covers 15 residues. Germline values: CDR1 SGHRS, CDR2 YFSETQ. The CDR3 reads CASSLGDYNTGELFF. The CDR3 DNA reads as TGCGCCAGCAGCTTGGGGGACTATAACACCGGGGAGCTGTTTTTT.

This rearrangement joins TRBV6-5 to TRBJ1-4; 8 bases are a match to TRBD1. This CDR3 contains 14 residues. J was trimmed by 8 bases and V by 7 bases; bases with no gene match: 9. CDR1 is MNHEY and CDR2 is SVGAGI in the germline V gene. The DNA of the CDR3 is TGTGCCAGCAAAATGGACAGGGTACTCGAAAAACTGTTTTTT. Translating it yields CASKMDRVLEKLFF.

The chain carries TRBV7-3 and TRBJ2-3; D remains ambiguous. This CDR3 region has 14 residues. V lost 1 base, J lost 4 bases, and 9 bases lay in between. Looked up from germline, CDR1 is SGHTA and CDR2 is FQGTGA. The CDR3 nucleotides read TGTGCCAGCAGCTTAATCCGTGGTTCAGATACGCAGTATTTT. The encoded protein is CASSLIRGSDTQYF.

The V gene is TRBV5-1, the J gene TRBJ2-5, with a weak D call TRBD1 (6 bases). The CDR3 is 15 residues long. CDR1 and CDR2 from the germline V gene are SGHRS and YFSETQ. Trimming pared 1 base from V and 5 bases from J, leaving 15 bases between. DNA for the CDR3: TGCGCCAGCAGCTTGACAGGGACATCGACGGAGACCCAGTACTTC. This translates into CASSLTGTSTETQYF. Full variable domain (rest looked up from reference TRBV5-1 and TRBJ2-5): KAGVTQTPRYLIKTRGQQVTLSCSPISGHRSVSWYQQTPGQGLQFLFEYFSETQRNKGNFPGRFSGRQFSNSRSEMNVSTLELGDSALYLCASSLTGTSTETQYFGPGTRLLVL.

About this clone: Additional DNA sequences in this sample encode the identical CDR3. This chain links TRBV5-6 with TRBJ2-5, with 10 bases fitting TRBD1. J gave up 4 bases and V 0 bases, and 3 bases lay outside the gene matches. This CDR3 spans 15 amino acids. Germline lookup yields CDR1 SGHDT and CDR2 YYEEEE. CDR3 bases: TGTGCCAGCAGCTTGGGGGGACAGGGGAGAGAGACCCAGTACTTC. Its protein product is CASSLGGQGRETQYF.

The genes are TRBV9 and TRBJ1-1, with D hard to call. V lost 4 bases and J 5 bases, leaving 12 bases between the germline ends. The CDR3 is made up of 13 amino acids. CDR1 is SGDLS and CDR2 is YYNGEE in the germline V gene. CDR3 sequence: CASSTGGRTEAFF. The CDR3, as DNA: TGTGCCAGCAGCACTGGAGGAAGGACTGAAGCTTTCTTT.

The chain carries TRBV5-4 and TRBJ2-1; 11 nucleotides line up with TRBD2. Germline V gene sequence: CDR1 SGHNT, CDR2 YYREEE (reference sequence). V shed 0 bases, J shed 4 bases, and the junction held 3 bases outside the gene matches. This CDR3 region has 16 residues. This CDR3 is CASSLASSGRYNEQFF. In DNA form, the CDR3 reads TGTGCCAGCAGCTTGGCGTCTAGCGGGAGGTACAATGAGCAGTTCTTC.

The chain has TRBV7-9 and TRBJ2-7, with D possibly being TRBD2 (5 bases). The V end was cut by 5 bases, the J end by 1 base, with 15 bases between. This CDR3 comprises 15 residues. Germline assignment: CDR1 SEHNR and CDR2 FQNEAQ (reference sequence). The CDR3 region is CASSLRKRDSYEQYF. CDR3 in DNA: TGTGCCAGCAGCCTCCGGAAGAGGGATTCCTACGAGCAGTACTTC.

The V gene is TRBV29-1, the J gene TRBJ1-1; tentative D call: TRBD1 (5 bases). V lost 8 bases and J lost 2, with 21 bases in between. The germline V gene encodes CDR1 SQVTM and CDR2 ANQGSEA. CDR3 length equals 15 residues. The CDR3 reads CSLVTPGAANTEAFF. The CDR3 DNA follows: TGCAGCCTCGTGACCCCCGGGGCGGCTAACACTGAAGCTTTCTTT.

The CDR3, as DNA: TGTGCCAGCAGCCAAGCCCTAGCAGGTCCCTACGAGCAGTACTTC. It specifies CASSQALAGPYEQYF. The chain combines TRBV14 with TRBJ2-7; tentatively, D is TRBD2 (5 bases). The CDR3 covers 15 residues. V lost 1 base, J lost 2 bases, and 12 bases lay in between. Germline CDR1 is SGHDN and CDR2 is FVKESK.

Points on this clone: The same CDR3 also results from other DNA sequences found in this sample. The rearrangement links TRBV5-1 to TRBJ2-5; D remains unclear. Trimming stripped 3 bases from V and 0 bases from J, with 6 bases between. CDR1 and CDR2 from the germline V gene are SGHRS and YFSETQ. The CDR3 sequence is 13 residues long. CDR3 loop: CASSSEYQETQYF. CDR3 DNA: TGCGCCAGCAGCTCAGAGTACCAAGAGACCCAGTACTTC.